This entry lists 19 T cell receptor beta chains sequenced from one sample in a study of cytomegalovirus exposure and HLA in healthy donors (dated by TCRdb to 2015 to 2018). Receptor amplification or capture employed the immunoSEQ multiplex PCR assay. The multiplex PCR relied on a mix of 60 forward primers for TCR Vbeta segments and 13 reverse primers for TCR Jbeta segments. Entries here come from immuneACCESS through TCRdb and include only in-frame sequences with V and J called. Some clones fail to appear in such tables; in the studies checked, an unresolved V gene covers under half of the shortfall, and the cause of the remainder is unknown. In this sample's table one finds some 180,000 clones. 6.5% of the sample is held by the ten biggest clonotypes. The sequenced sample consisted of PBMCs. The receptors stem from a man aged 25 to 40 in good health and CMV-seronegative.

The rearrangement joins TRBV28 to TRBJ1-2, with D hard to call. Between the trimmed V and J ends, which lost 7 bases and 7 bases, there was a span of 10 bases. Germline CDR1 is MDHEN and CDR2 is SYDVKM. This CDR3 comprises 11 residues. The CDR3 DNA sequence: TGTGCCAGCAATTACCTCGGTGGCTACACCTTC. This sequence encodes CASNYLGGYTF.

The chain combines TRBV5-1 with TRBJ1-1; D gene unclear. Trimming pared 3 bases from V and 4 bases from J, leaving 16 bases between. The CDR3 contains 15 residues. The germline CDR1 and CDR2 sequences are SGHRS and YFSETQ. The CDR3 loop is CASSSAVLPVTEAFF. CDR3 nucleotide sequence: TGCGCCAGCAGCTCCGCGGTCCTCCCGGTCACTGAAGCTTTCTTT.

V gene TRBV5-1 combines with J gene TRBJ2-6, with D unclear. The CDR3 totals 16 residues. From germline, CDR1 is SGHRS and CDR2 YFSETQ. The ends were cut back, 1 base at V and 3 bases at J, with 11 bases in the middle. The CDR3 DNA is TGCGCCAGCAGCTTGTCCTCCTTTTTTGGGGCCAACGTCCTGACTTTC. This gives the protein CASSLSSFFGANVLTF.

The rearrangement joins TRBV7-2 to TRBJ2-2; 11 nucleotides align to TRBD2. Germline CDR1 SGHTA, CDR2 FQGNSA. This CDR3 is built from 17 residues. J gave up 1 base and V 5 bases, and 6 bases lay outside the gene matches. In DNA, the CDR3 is TGTGCCAGCAGCCTAGTGGGACTAGCGGAGAACACCGGGGAGCTGTTTTTT. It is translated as CASSLVGLAENTGELFF.

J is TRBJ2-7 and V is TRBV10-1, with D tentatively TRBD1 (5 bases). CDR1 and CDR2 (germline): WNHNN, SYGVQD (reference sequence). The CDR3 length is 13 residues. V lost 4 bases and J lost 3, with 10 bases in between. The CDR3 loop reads CASSAGRDYEQYF. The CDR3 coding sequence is TGCGCCAGCAGTGCGGGCAGGGACTACGAGCAGTACTTC.

The CDR3 bases are TGTGCCAGCAGTAACGGGTACAATGAGCAGTTCTTC. It codes for CASSNGYNEQFF. This chain uses TRBV6-4 with TRBJ2-1; D unresolved. CDR1 and CDR2 from the germline V gene are MRHNA and SNTAGT. V lost 5 bases to trimming and J lost 4 bases, with 6 bases between them. This CDR3 contains 12 residues.

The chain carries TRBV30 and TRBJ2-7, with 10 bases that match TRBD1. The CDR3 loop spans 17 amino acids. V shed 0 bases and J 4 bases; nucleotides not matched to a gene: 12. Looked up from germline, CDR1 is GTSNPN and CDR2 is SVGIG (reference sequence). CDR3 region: CAWSVRPSWGQGYEQYF. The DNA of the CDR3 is TGTGCCTGGAGTGTACGGCCGTCCTGGGGACAGGGGTACGAGCAGTACTTC.

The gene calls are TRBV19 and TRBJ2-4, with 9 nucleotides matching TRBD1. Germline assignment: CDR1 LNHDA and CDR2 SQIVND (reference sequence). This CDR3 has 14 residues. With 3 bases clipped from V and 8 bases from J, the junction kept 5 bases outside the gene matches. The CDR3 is CASSIGTGSHIQYF. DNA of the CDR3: TGTGCCAGTAGTATCGGGACAGGGTCACACATTCAGTACTTC. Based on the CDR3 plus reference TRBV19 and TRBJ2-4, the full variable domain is DGGITQSPKYLFRKEGQNVTLSCEQNLNHDAMYWYRQDPGQGLRLIYYSQIVNDFQKGDIAEGYSVSREKKESFPLTVTSAQKNPTAFYLCASSIGTGSHIQYFGAGTRLSVL.

CDR3 region: CASSGQGINSPLHF. In DNA form, the CDR3 reads TGTGCCAGCAGTGGACAGGGAATAAATTCACCCCTCCACTTT. The chain joins TRBV2 to TRBJ1-6, with 7 bases lining up with TRBD1. CDR3 length: 14 residues. Germline V gives CDR1 SNHLY, CDR2 FYNNEI. V lost 4 bases, J lost 7 bases, and 4 bases stayed unmatched.

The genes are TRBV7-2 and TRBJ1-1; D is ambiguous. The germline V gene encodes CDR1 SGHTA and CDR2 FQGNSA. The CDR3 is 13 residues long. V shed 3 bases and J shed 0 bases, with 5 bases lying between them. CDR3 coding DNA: TGTGCCAGCAGCTTCCCGTTGAACACTGAAGCTTTCTTT. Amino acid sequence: CASSFPLNTEAFF.

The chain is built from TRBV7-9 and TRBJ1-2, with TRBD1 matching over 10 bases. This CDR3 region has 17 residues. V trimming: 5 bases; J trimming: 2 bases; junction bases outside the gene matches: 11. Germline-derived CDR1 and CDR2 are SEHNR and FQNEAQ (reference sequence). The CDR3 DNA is TGTGCCAGCAGCCCGAGGGACAGGGGCGTGGGGAACTATGGCTACACCTTC. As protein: CASSPRDRGVGNYGYTF.

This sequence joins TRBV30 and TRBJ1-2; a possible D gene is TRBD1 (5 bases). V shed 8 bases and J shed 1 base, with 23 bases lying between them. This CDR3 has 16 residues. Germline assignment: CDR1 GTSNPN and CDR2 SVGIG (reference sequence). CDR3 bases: TGTGCCAGCTCCTCCGGGGGGTCCGGATTTAACTATGGCTACACCTTC. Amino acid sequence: CASSSGGSGFNYGYTF.

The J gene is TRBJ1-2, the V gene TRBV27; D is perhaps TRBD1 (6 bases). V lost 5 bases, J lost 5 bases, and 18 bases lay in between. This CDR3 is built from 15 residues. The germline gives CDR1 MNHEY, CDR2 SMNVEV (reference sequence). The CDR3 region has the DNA TGTGCCAGCAGTCCAACGGGGGGGCTAGGGTATGGCTACACCTTC. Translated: CASSPTGGLGYGYTF.

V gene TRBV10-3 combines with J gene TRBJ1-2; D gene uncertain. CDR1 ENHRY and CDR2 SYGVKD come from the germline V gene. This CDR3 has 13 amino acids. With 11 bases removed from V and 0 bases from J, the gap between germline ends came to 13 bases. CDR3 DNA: TGTGCCTCCGGCGGGGATACTAACTATGGCTACACCTTC. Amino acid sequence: CASGGDTNYGYTF.

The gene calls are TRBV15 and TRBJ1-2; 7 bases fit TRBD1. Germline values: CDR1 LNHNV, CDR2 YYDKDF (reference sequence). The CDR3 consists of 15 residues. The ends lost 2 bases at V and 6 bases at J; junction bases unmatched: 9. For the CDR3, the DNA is TGTGCCACCAGCAGAACCTACCGTGACAGGGATGGCTACACCTTC. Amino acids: CATSRTYRDRDGYTF.

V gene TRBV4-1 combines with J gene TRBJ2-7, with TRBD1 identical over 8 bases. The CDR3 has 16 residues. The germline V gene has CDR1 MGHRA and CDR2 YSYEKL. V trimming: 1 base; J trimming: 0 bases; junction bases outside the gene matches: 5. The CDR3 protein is CASSQVWDRLSYEQYF. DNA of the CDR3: TGCGCCAGCAGCCAAGTGTGGGACAGGCTCTCCTACGAGCAGTACTTC.

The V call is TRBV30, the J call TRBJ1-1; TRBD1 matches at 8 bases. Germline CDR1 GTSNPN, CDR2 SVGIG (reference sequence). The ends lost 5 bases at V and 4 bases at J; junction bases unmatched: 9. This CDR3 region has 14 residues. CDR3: CAWFSGGAGTEAFF. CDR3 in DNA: TGTGCCTGGTTTTCAGGGGGCGCGGGCACTGAAGCTTTCTTT.

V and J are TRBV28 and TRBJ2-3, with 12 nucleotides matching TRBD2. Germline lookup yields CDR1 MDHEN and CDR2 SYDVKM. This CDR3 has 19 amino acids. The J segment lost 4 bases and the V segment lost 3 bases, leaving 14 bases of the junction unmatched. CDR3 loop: CASSLEDPRRLAGADTQYF. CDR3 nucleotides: TGTGCCAGCAGTTTGGAAGACCCGCGTCGACTAGCGGGGGCAGATACGCAGTATTTT.

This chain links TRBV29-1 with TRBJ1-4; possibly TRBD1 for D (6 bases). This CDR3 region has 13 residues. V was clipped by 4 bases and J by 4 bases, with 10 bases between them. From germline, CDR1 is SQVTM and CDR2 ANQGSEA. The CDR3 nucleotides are TGCAGCGTTGGACAGGAGTATAATGAAAAACTGTTTTTT. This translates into CSVGQEYNEKLFF.